This entry features one TCR beta chain sequence. CDR1 is LGHNT, CDR2 FRNRAP, per germline. Trimming pared 0 bases from V and 0 bases from J, leaving 9 bases between. This CDR3 spans 16 amino acids. Followed longitudinally, the Seattle patients had been enrolled during active infection. The entry originates in a study of blood T cell repertoires in COVID-19. Across the study: Both acute and convalescent COVID-19 samples were obtained from the United States, Italy and Spain. The analysed material was cDNA or gDNA that came from T cells, B-cell-depleted T cells, or PBMCs.

In the study's own analysis: Reference gene primer amplification in the assay estimated nucleated cell counts. Data came from immunoSEQ multiplex PCR; TCRdb stores just in-frame clones and leaves some out. The D gene and trimming were derived from the DNA, and the V and J assignments and clone size from that table. The repertoire has approximately 530,000 clones, 85% to 90% of them found once; the top ten carry roughly 8.3%. The chain employs TRBV12-5 and TRBJ2-1; tentatively, D is TRBD1 (5 bases). Specimen: peripheral blood. This TCR was sampled from a woman between 50 and 59 years old with COVID-19, enrolled during active disease. CDR3 coding DNA: TGTGCTAGTGGTTTGGTCCAGGGTAGCTCCTACAATGAGCAGTTCTTC. Protein sequence: CASGLVQGSSYNEQFF.